This TCR beta chain was sequenced during a study of cytomegalovirus exposure and HLA in healthy donors (dated by TCRdb to 2017 to 2019). With regard to the full study: According to an earlier analysis of a few hundred of the donors, about 179 million T cells yielded over 90 million unique TCR beta sequences and 276 Gb of sequence data. The number of typed donors differed by locus: roughly 620-640 for A, B, C, DRB1 and DQB1; 500 to 550 for DQA1; 606 for DPA1; and around 450 for DPB1. Both class I and class II loci were covered by HLA typing, at four-digit resolution. About 5 DR-DQ haplotypes were handled as single units for association and clustering, since linkage in the cohort was strong. Among some 400 genotyped donors of the cohort, an average of around 250,000 unique TCR beta nucleotide sequences was sequenced per donor, of which 15% to 20% were non-productive. An early release covering 500 to 750 HLA-typed donors comprised 250 to 350 gigabases of sequencing data and roughly 86 million unique TCR sequences. The T cell repertoires of several hundred subjects were profiled by immunosequencing and related to cytomegalovirus serostatus. The aim of the study was to test whether cataloging public T cell receptors could identify signatures of past pathogen exposure. A later analysis re-analyzed previously published TCR beta repertoires from roughly 600 donors and added high-resolution HLA genotyping to study TCR occurrence patterns. Every discovery cohort repertoire had been produced on one sequencing platform. Donor age, sex, ethnicity and CMV serostatus were collected together with the repertoire data. Among the approximately 430 genotyped donors, around 81% belonged to the genetic ancestry cluster associated with self-reported Caucasian donors. In addition to the first cohort of several hundred subjects, a separate validation cohort of around 110 different subjects was used. A later genetic analysis used genome-wide SNP genotypes for about three fifths of the 666 donors, treating that subset as a discovery cohort. An earlier analysis of 587 of the donors used high-throughput TCR beta sequencing to judge whether each TCR beta V gene segment behaved as functional or pseudogenic. Rather than using new phenotypic data, the later analysis identified candidate immune exposures from TCR beta sequences and from how often those sequences occurred across donors. The study combined high-throughput TCR immunosequencing, statistical association of individual TCRs with disease status, and machine learning to predict cytomegalovirus infection status.

The cohort consisted of 666 healthy bone marrow donors. All cohort members were sampled while nominally healthy, although unrecorded immune exposures were likely present. The donor was CMV seropositive and belonged to the group of a few hundred seropositive cohort members. A peripheral blood sample was collected from each donor, and TCR beta sequencing was performed on peripheral blood mononuclear cells. Genomic DNA was extracted from the blood cell samples with the Qiagen DNeasy Blood Extraction Kit. Overall study results and their limits: The earlier analysis of 587 of the donors excluded roughly 16 rarely observed V segments, including chromosome 9 orphons, because counts were too low. The cohort was sequenced for TCR beta chains only, and without alpha or paired-chain data the features that could be detected were limited. In vitro tests confirmed that three of the cytomegalovirus-associated TCR beta chains recognize cytomegalovirus antigens. V-gene and J-gene trimming of TCR beta chains was associated with a missense DCLRE1C variant in a later genetic analysis, and the association was replicated in an independent cohort. A total of about 180 TCR beta chains were listed by the study as associated with cytomegalovirus. Several of the top co-occurrence clusters appeared to be linked to parvovirus B19, influenza, CMV and Epstein-Barr virus, according to a later analysis. Roughly uniform sequencing depth across donors was assumed in presence/absence analyses, although this assumption may not hold. In a later analysis, TCR association rates were found to vary across HLA loci, with the most associated TCRs seen for DRB1 alleles and the fewest for HLA-C alleles. A later genetic analysis reported fewer N-insertions in productive TCRs among donors in an Asian-associated ancestry cluster than the approximately 700-donor mean. Across donors, most TCR sequences were observed very rarely, whereas some public TCRs were present in many individuals. Immune exposure information for the cohort was limited to CMV serostatus. Strong co-occurrence of HLA alleles, especially DR and DQ, made assigning TCR associations to individual alleles difficult. The 87-base-pair reads could not distinguish some IMGT-functional V segments, including TRBV6-2 and TRBV6-3, so those segments were excluded. A cluster of highly shared sequence variants was judged likely to be a technical artifact of the sequencing pipeline. It was suggested by the authors that the approach could potentially be generalized to other disease states and immunological phenotypes. A further reported finding was that TCR beta sequences accurately predicted the HLA-A and HLA-B alleles for most subjects in the first cohort. In a later analysis, some 17,000 TCR beta sequences were associated with specific HLA alleles at a false discovery rate of 0.05. Compared with equally common non-associated chains, HLA-associated TCR beta chains in a later analysis were more clonally expanded and had lower generation probabilities. Correlated functional status among segregating V segments might reflect linkage disequilibrium, but an unknown experimental factor could not be ruled out. Because some donors lacked HLA typing at each locus, the association tests relied only on the typed subset. An earlier analysis of roughly 570 of the donors showed that most TCR beta V segments appeared in productive rearrangements either about 90% or about 30% of the time, which broadly matched IMGT annotations. The classifier was reported to diagnose cytomegalovirus status with high specificity and sensitivity in both the original and validation cohorts. According to a later analysis, most CMV-associated TCR beta chains appeared to be HLA-restricted, and the HLA associations seemed to be driven largely by CMV exposure.

Libraries were made using the immunoSEQ multiplex PCR assay. A mixture of 60 forward primers for TCR Vbeta segments and 13 reverse primers for TCR Jbeta segments was used in the multiplex PCR. A multiplex PCR assay on genomic DNA amplified the CDR3 region of rearranged TCR beta genes. Amplified TCR beta libraries were sequenced as 87-base-pair reads on the Illumina HiSeq System. From the authors' description of their analysis: Across the 670 or so repertoires, a later analysis counted approximately 75 million unique TCR beta chains, 9.5 million to 12 million of which were shared by at least two donors. A nearest-neighbor algorithm error-corrected the raw reads and collapsed the reads into unique sequences, merging closely related sequences to remove PCR and sequencing errors. V, D and J gene segments were assigned by aligning CDR3 sequences to IMGT reference sequences. For a sequence to be retained, a match of at least six nucleotides was required to both a V gene segment and a J gene segment. A rearrangement counted as productive if the CDR3 had no stop codons and remained in frame with V and J, and every other rearrangement counted as non-productive. Following IMGT convention, CDR3 was defined as the stretch from the second conserved V-encoded cysteine up to the conserved J-encoded phenylalanine. Sequences without an unambiguous match to a single V gene segment were excluded from the earlier analysis of 450 to 650 of the donors. In an earlier analysis of several hundred of the donors, V segments were called functional above 56.7% productive rearrangements and were called segregating when the between-donor standard deviation exceeded 5%. A statistical classification framework was developed to diagnose cytomegalovirus status using the catalog of TCR beta chain sequences. A later analysis assigned V and J genes by comparing TCR nucleotide sequences with IMGT/GENE-DB human TR gene sequences. The TCRdist pipeline was used in a later analysis to assign CDR3 sequences and most-parsimonious VDJ recombination scenarios. In a later analysis, every TCR beta chain was defined by the combination of its CDR3 amino acid sequence and its V-gene family, and reads without a unique V-gene family were dropped. To address suspected cross-contamination and a sequencing artifact, a later analysis removed roughly 640 highly shared, low-generation-probability nucleotide sequences. In a later analysis, a clonal expansion index for each public chain was calculated from normalized within-repertoire ranks of inferred template counts. In a later analysis, generation probabilities were computed using a VDJ recombination model fitted to out-of-frame rearrangements, and the results were checked against IGoR. A later analysis scored TCR-TCR, TCR-HLA and TCR-CMV co-occurrence with hypergeometric tests, applying a repertoire-size bias correction to TCR pairs. False discovery rates were estimated in a later analysis by permuting HLA or CMV assignments 20 times. In a later analysis, co-occurring TCRs were grouped using DBSCAN, with TCRdist sequence similarity added in when clustering inside HLA-allele-positive subsets. Repertoires with fewer than 30,000 or more than 120,000 public chains, plus five repertoires with anomalous nucleotide sharing, were excluded from co-occurrence clustering. Not all clones reach the TCRdb copy of this immuneACCESS table, which keeps in-frame sequences only. Checked studies attribute under half of the gap to unresolved V genes and leave the rest unexplained. V and J calls and clone size are copied from that table; D and trimming were computed from the DNA. This sample is represented by 100,000 to 120,000 clones; over 65% of them were singletons. Together, the top ten hold 13% of the sample.

CDR1 is given as SQVTM and CDR2 as ANQGSEA, both from the germline V gene. From the cysteine through the phenylalanine, the CDR3 covers 11 amino acids. The DNA shown is the 33-base CDR3, in frame from base 1. The germline V end is reduced by 7 bases and the J end by 8 bases; junction bases left unmatched: 1. Details on this clone: Its target antigen remains unknown. Base qualities are not recorded, but no much larger clone differs from it by a single base.

Rearrangement joined TRBV29-1 to TRBJ2-4, and TRBD1 aligns with 11 junction nucleotides. Input material: PBMCs. The receptor's source is a man aged 25-45 years in good health and CMV-seropositive. The CDR3 here reads CSGGQGDIQYF. The DNA sequence is as follows: TGCAGCGGGGGACAGGGGGACATTCAGTACTTC.